Listed below are T cell receptor beta chains from one sample, sequenced in a study of chemoradiotherapy in HPV16-positive cancers. Repertoires were generated with immunoSEQ multiplex PCR, while TCRdb's copy carries only in-frame clones and drops some. The sample shows more than 2,500 clones, 88% of them seen only once. Material: tumor tissue, obtained from a patient who underwent chemoradiotherapy. These receptor sequences come from a human donor with HPV-associated anogenital cancer. CDR3s include the opening cysteine and the closing phenylalanine or tryptophan. The order of the fields is J gene, D gene, V gene, CDR3 protein. The D gene is left open where the match is weak.

TRBJ2-7	TRBD2	TRBV5-4	CASSLIRAGGNEQYF
TRBJ1-1	TRBD1	TRBV28	CASSTYAGGSEAFF
TRBJ2-7	TRBD2	TRBV27	CASSFLRTSGSSPLYEQYF
TRBJ2-5	NA	TRBV7-7	CASSLTTGVETQYF
TRBJ1-5	NA	TRBV28	CASGYQPQHF
TRBJ2-7	NA	TRBV28	CASIGSPYEQYF
TRBJ2-5	TRBD1	TRBV11-2	CASSLSTGGSETQYF
TRBJ2-1	TRBD2	TRBV2	CASSPLSGTRLYNEQFF
TRBJ2-5	TRBD2	TRBV4-1	CASSQVTSGWETQYF
TRBJ2-7	TRBD1	TRBV14	CASSQGNPGQVSYEQYF
TRBJ2-7	NA	TRBV20-1	CSASGNEQYF
TRBJ1-2	NA	TRBV6-1	CASSENDVVGYTF
TRBJ1-2	TRBD1	TRBV10-2	CASSANRGGTGQGDYGYTF
TRBJ2-3	TRBD1	TRBV2	CASRSGTGVDTQYF
TRBJ1-2	TRBD1	TRBV28	CASSPGTALYGYTF
TRBJ2-7	NA	TRBV21-1	CASSKVRSAAYEQYF
TRBJ1-5	NA	TRBV2	CASSRESNQPQHF
TRBJ2-1	TRBD2	TRBV11-3	CASSLDGTSSNEQFF
TRBJ2-1	TRBD2	TRBV28	CASSPSPGTSGRRSYNEQFF
TRBJ2-4	TRBD1	TRBV19	CASSTGTEPNIQYF
TRBJ2-1	NA	TRBV10-2	CASTSGRGGDNEQFF
TRBJ1-2	NA	TRBV11-2	CASSLGRDGYTF
TRBJ2-7	TRBD2	TRBV2	CATSRLAGGFDEQYF
TRBJ2-2	NA	TRBV6-5	CASSYSMGSNTGELFF